A single sample is the source of the 23 T cell receptor beta chains below, sequenced in a study of T cell repertoires in cytomegalovirus infection. One entry per CDR3 protein results from TCRdb running MiXCR on the reads. This sample has a few hundred thousand distinct CDR3 sequences, with approximately 42% found just once. These TCRs' antigens remain unknown. The sample in question was cultured PBMCs, obtained from culture after CMV antigen stimulation. These receptors originate from a human donor in good health (CMV status not recorded). Some clones in this sample may be carry-over from other donors' samples.

This clonotype was seen a handful of times. This chain links TRBV7-2 with TRBJ2-1; unclear D gene. Between the trimmed V and J ends, which lost 6 bases and 0 bases, there was a span of 12 bases. The CDR3 loop spans 15 amino acids. From germline, CDR1 is SGHTA and CDR2 FQGNSA. CDR3 DNA: TGTGCCAGCAGTCTTAACAAAATCTCCTACAATGAGCAGTTCTTC. The encoded protein is CASSLNKISYNEQFF.

At least ten counts were recorded for this clonotype. The chain has TRBV7-2 and TRBJ2-5; D assignment may be TRBD1 or TRBD2 (5 bases each). Germline CDR1 SGHTA, CDR2 FQGNSA. CDR3 length: 14 amino acids. The germline V and J ends were trimmed by 3 bases and 3 bases, with 11 bases remaining between them. CDR3 nucleotide sequence: TGTGCCAGCAGCTTCGGGCAGGGAGAAGAGACCCAGTACTTC. It translates to CASSFGQGEETQYF.

V usage is TRBV5-1 and J usage is TRBJ2-1; 15 nucleotides agree with TRBD2. In germline, CDR1 is SGHRS, CDR2 YFSETQ. The CDR3 length is 15 residues. The ends lost 3 bases at V and 9 bases at J; junction bases unmatched: 4. In nucleotides, the CDR3 is TGCGCCAGCAGCTGGACTAGCGGGGGGGCTATTGAGCAGTTCTTC. Residues: CASSWTSGGAIEQFF.

This chain uses TRBV20-1 with TRBJ2-1; possible D gene TRBD2, 6 bases. Trimming took off 0 bases at V and 4 bases at J, with 16 bases between the two ends. Germline V gives CDR1 DFQATT, CDR2 SNEGSKA (reference sequence). This CDR3 spans 16 amino acids. The CDR3 loop reads CSARDGRAVHYNEQFF. CDR3 bases: TGCAGTGCTAGAGACGGGAGAGCAGTGCATTACAATGAGCAGTTCTTC.

This clonotype turned up a few times. This chain links TRBV20-1 with TRBJ2-3; 8 bases map to TRBD2. Trimming removed 7 bases from V and 5 bases from J; junction bases left unmatched: 11. The CDR3 covers 14 residues. Germline CDR1 reads DFQATT; CDR2 reads SNEGSKA (reference sequence). The CDR3 loop reads CSVKRGGPVDTQYF. The CDR3 bases are TGCAGTGTCAAACGGGGGGGCCCTGTAGATACGCAGTATTTT.

V and J are TRBV18 and TRBJ1-1, with 11 positions matching TRBD1. Germline assignment: CDR1 KGHSH and CDR2 LQKENI. The J segment lost 2 bases and the V segment lost 2 bases, leaving 7 bases of the junction unmatched. CDR3 size: 17 residues. CDR3 in amino acids: CASSPRWGQGVNTEAFF. The DNA of the CDR3 is TGTGCCAGCTCACCAAGATGGGGACAGGGGGTTAACACTGAAGCTTTCTTT.

This rearrangement joins TRBV7-9 to TRBJ1-2, with 8 bases fitting TRBD1. The CDR3 is made up of 14 amino acids. Germline V gene data show CDR1 as SEHNR and CDR2 as FQNEAQ (reference sequence). V was pared by 1 base and J by 8 bases, with 6 bases of the junction left unmatched. The CDR3 loop reads CASSLGRGRLGYTF. The CDR3 nucleotides read TGTGCCAGCAGCTTAGGCAGGGGGCGCCTGGGCTACACCTTC. Based on the CDR3 plus reference TRBV7-9 and TRBJ1-2, the full variable domain is DTGVSQNPRHKITKRGQNVTFRCDPISEHNRLYWYRQTLGQGPEFLTYFQNEAQLEKSRLLSDRFSAERPKGSFSTLEIQRTEQGDSAMYLCASSLGRGRLGYTFGSGTRLTVV.

This clonotype was seen a handful of times. The J gene is TRBJ1-1, the V gene TRBV6-5; weak D call: TRBD1 (6 bases). This CDR3 spans 13 amino acids. The germline gives CDR1 MNHEY, CDR2 SVGAGI. V lost 6 bases and J lost 6, with 14 bases in between. CDR3 loop: CASSTYRVPEAFF. For the CDR3, the DNA is TGTGCCAGCAGCACCTACAGGGTGCCTGAAGCTTTCTTT.

This clonotype was observed a single time. A much larger clone lies one base from this, so it may be a read error. The J gene is TRBJ2-5, the V gene TRBV7-9, with 9 bases lining up with TRBD1. The length of the CDR3 is 17 residues. Germline CDR1 SEHNR, CDR2 FQNEAQ (reference sequence). The junction had 11 bases not matched to a gene; V was cut back by 5 bases and J by 1 base. The CDR3 here is CASSPGYRGQPQETQYF. The CDR3 bases are TGTGCCAGCAGCCCCGGTTACAGGGGGCAACCCCAAGAGACCCAGTACTTC.

This clonotype was seen only once. Written as DNA, the CDR3 is TGTGCCAGCAGTGCATCGCGCCCGGCAGATACGCAGTATTTT. This sequence encodes CASSASRPADTQYF. This chain uses TRBV27 with TRBJ2-3, with unresolved D. CDR1 and CDR2 from the germline V gene are MNHEY and SMNVEV (reference sequence). This CDR3 has 14 residues. The V gene lost 5 bases and the J gene lost 4 bases, with 13 bases spanning the gap.

This clonotype was seen once. V is TRBV2 and J is TRBJ2-3, with 7 bases identical to TRBD1. With 6 bases clipped from V and 0 bases from J, the junction kept 3 bases outside the gene matches. In germline, CDR1 is SNHLY, CDR2 FYNNEI. This CDR3 region has 14 residues. The CDR3 protein is CASRIQGSTDTQYF. The CDR3 nucleotides read TGTGCCAGCAGAATACAGGGGAGCACAGATACGCAGTATTTT.

The genes are TRBV12-3 or TRBV12-4 and TRBJ2-7, with D perhaps TRBD1 (7 bases). This CDR3 has 14 amino acids. V lost 6 bases, J lost 2 bases, and 14 bases lay in between. The CDR3 DNA follows: TGTGCCAGCAGGCCAGGGGGGAACCCCTACGAGCAGTACTTC. Its protein product is CASRPGGNPYEQYF.

The chain couples TRBV7-9 to TRBJ2-2; maybe TRBD1 (6 bases). Germline assignment: CDR1 SEHNR and CDR2 FQNEAQ (reference sequence). Trimming stripped 5 bases from V and 7 bases from J, with 11 bases between. The CDR3 has 13 residues. The CDR3 DNA reads as TGTGCCAGCAGCCCTACAGGGTTCGGGGAGCTGTTTTTT. Translating it yields CASSPTGFGELFF.

The chain uses TRBV7-2 and TRBJ2-3, with 9 bases identical to TRBD1. The CDR3 consists of 16 residues. In germline, CDR1 is SGHTA, CDR2 FQGNSA. Germline trimming cut 4 bases from V and 1 base from J; bases unmatched to any gene: 6. CDR3 residues: CASSSQGALGTDTQYF. The DNA of the CDR3 is TGTGCCAGCAGCTCACAGGGGGCGTTGGGCACAGATACGCAGTATTTT.

This rearrangement joins TRBV6-1 to TRBJ1-1; D unresolved. The germline gives CDR1 MNHNS, CDR2 SASEGT. This CDR3 has 13 amino acids. Trimming took 1 base from V and 3 from J, leaving 6 bases between them. The CDR3 region is CASSEVPHTEAFF. The CDR3 bases are TGTGCCAGCAGTGAAGTCCCGCACACTGAAGCTTTCTTT.

This clonotype was counted a few times. J is TRBJ2-3 and V is TRBV12-3 or TRBV12-4, with a tentative D call TRBD2 (5 bases). V dropped 3 bases and J dropped 6 bases, with 13 bases sitting between them. The CDR3 runs 14 residues. The CDR3 spells CASSLVRDSDTQYF. In DNA form, the CDR3 reads TGTGCCAGCAGTTTGGTCCGGGATTCGGATACGCAGTATTTT.

This clonotype was seen only a few times. The V and J genes are TRBV6-2 or TRBV6-3 and TRBJ2-1, with 8 nucleotides matching TRBD2. J lost 6 bases, V lost 6 bases, and 16 bases had no gene match. This CDR3 has 17 amino acids. Germline V gene lookup returns CDR1 MNHEY and CDR2 SVGEGT. CDR3 loop: CASSPGLALPRRNEQFF. Written as DNA, the CDR3 is TGTGCCAGCAGCCCCGGACTAGCTCTCCCCAGGCGCAATGAGCAGTTCTTC.

The V call is TRBV19, the J call TRBJ2-2; 7 bases are a match to TRBD1. CDR3 length: 14 residues. Germline lookup yields CDR1 LNHDA and CDR2 SQIVND (reference sequence). Germline trimming cut 4 bases from V and 3 bases from J; bases unmatched to any gene: 2. The CDR3 region is CASSTTGDTGELFF. As DNA, the CDR3 is TGTGCCAGTAGTACAACAGGGGACACCGGGGAGCTGTTTTTT.

Concerning this clonotype itself: This sequence may be a read error, since a much larger clone differs from it by one base. The chain has TRBV5-3 and TRBJ2-7; D not resolved. TRBV5-3 is recorded as an ORF, its role being uncertain. The CDR3 contains 12 residues. V shed 8 bases and J shed 3 bases, with 12 bases lying between them. The CDR3 nucleotides are TGTGCCAGCAGCCAGGACGGCTACGAGCAGTACTTC. Translation gives CASSQDGYEQYF.

This clonotype was recorded a few times. This chain connects TRBV4-3 to TRBJ1-2; tentative D call: TRBD1 (6 bases). Germline-derived CDR1 and CDR2 are LGHNA and YSLEER. The CDR3 has 14 residues. Trimming removed 4 bases from V and 4 bases from J, with 13 bases in between. The CDR3 DNA reads as TGCGCCAGCAGCCTTGCCGGGACACCCTATGGCTACACCTTC. This translates into CASSLAGTPYGYTF.

This sequence joins TRBV5-1 and TRBJ2-5, with 9 positions matching TRBD2. Trimming cost V 6 bases and J 4 bases; bases outside gene matches: 10. Germline CDR1 and CDR2: SGHRS and YFSETQ. The length of the CDR3 is 15 residues. The CDR3 region has the DNA TGCGCCAGCACCCCCGGCGGCGGGGGGGCAGAGACCCAGTACTTC. This sequence encodes CASTPGGGGAETQYF.

The gene calls are TRBV14 and TRBJ2-4; D possibly corresponds to TRBD2 (5 bases). The germline V gene encodes CDR1 SGHDN and CDR2 FVKESK. This CDR3 region has 13 residues. V was trimmed by 0 bases and J by 7 bases, leaving 7 bases between them. The CDR3 sequence is CASSQEEVNIQYF. The DNA for the CDR3 is TGTGCCAGCAGCCAAGAGGAGGTGAACATTCAGTACTTC.

V is TRBV7-9 and J is TRBJ1-5, with unresolved D. The germline gives CDR1 SEHNR, CDR2 FQNEAQ (reference sequence). Trimming removed 1 base at V and 3 bases at J, with 13 bases between. The CDR3 totals 16 residues. CDR3 residues: CASSLVSGGLNQPQHF. CDR3 DNA sequence: TGTGCCAGCAGCTTAGTGTCGGGAGGTCTCAATCAGCCCCAGCATTTT.